What follows is one T cell receptor beta chain and its context. The CDR3 has 15 residues. Germline assignment: CDR1 SGDLS and CDR2 YYNGEE. Trimming at V came to 4 bases and at J to 5 bases, leaving 5 bases not matched to a gene. This specimen belongs to a study of PD-L1 blockade in urothelial cancer. Across the study: Dosed intravenously at 1,200 mg every 3 weeks, atezolizumab was initiated by patients at some point between 2014 and 2016.

The time point: pretreatment peripheral blood. Assay: immunoSEQ multiplex PCR; the TCRdb copy retains only in-frame clones and omits some. The sample yields about 72,000 clones, approximately 86% seen once. The sample was PBMCs, taken around atezolizumab (anti-PD-L1) treatment. The clonotype was recovered from a man in his 60s with urothelial cancer. The chain couples TRBV9 to TRBJ2-5, with 13 bases lining up with TRBD2. Here the CDR3 DNA reads TGTGCCAGCAGCTCACAGACTAGCGGGGGGGAGACCCAGTACTTC. This codes for CASSSQTSGGETQYF.